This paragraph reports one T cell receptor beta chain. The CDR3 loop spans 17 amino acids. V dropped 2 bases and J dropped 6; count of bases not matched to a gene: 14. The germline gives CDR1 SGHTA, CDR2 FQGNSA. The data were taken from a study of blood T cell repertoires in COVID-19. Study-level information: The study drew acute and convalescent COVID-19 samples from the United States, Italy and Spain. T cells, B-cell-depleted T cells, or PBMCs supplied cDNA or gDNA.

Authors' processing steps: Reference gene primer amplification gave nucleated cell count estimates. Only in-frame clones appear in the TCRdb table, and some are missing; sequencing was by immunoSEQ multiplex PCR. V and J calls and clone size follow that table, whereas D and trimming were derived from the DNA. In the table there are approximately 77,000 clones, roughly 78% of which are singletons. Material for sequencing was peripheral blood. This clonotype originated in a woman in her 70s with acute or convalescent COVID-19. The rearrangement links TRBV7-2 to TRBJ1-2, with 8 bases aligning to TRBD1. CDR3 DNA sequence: TGTGCCAGCAGCTTAACACTTGACAGGGGACGCCAGCATGGCTACACCTTC. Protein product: CASSLTLDRGRQHGYTF.